This T cell receptor beta chain was identified during a study of T cell repertoires in cytomegalovirus infection. The CDR3 is 15 residues long. Trimming took 0 bases from V and 2 from J, leaving 12 bases between them. Germline V CDR1 and CDR2: DFQATT, SNEGSKA (reference sequence). TCRdb redid the calling of the reads with MiXCR, one entry per CDR3 protein. The repertoire holds roughly 150,000 distinct CDR3 sequences, with roughly 15% as singletons. The chain couples TRBV20-1 to TRBJ2-3, with D possibly TRBD1 on 6 matching bases. This clonotype originated in a human donor in good health (CMV status not recorded). Some clones in this sample may be carry-over from other donors' samples. Sequenced: CD8+ T cells from PBMCs. Written as DNA, the CDR3 is TGCAGTGCTAGAGATATCACAGGGAACACAGATACGCAGTATTTT. Translated: CSARDITGNTDTQYF.